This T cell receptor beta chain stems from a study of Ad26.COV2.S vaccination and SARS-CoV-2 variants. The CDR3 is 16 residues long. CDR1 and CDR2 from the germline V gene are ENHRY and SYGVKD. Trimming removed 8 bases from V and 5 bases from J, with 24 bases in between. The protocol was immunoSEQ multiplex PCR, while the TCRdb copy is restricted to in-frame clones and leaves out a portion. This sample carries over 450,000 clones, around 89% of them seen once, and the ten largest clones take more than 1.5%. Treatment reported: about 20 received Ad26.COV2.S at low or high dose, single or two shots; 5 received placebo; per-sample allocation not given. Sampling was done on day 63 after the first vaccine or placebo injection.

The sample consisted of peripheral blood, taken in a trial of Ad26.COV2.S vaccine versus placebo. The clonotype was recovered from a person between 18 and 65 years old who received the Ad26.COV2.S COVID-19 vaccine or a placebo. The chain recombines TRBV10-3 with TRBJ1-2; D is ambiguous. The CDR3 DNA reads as TGTGCCATCCCGAAAACAGCCCTATGCGACCGATATGGCTACACCTTC. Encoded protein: CAIPKTALCDRYGYTF.